This T cell receptor beta chain stems from a study of shared clonotypes between healthy human individuals. Whole-study findings and limits: Collection of samples was limited to blood; tissue repertoires likely differ.

Naive-designated CD8 cells lacked CD45RO, were positively enriched for CCR7, and omitted terminally differentiated effector memory CD45RA+ cells. Splitting of each subset's genomic DNA was done evenly across several immunoSEQ plates. Per the study methods: Filtering was not the same, since immunoSEQ gave junction-only sequences without quality scores. The method was immunoSEQ multiplex PCR; TCRdb's version includes in-frame clones alone and lacks a portion of them. V and J calls plus clone size are reproduced from that table; the DNA served to infer D and trimming. This sample carries over 750,000 clones, about 96% of them seen once, and the ten largest clones take 0.2% to 0.25%. A note on this clone: The antigen is unknown.

CDR1 and CDR2 (germline): PRHDT, FYEKMQ (reference sequence). The CDR3 contains 13 residues. Trimming pared 3 bases from V and 1 base from J, leaving 6 bases between. Input material: naive CD8+ T cells sorted from blood. This TCR came from a man aged 30 to 45 in good health. This sequence joins TRBV13 and TRBJ1-1; D not resolved. The CDR3 here is CASSFLENTEAFF. The CDR3 DNA reads TGTGCCAGCAGCTTTCTAGAGAACACTGAAGCTTTCTTT.